Shown below are 20 T cell receptor beta chains from a single sample sequenced in a study of beta chain features in type 1 diabetes. Every isolated RNA sample was fully reverse transcribed, so sequencing captured expressed TCRB transcripts. TCRdb's table, derived via immunoSEQ multiplex PCR, lists solely in-frame clones and lacks some. The table shows 300,000 to 350,000 clones, with about 15% occurring only once. Material for sequencing was central memory CD4+ T cells from blood. These receptors were obtained from a man in his thirties or forties in good health.

This clone was seen more than once but under ten times. The same CDR3 can be traced to other DNA sequences in this sample. This chain joins TRBV9 and TRBJ2-1; D is possibly TRBD1 (7 bases). The V gene lost 0 bases and the J gene lost 7 bases, with 11 bases spanning the gap. The CDR3 runs 14 residues. Germline CDR1 SGDLS, CDR2 YYNGEE. CDR3 region: CASSVDPGGNEQFF. CDR3 sequence (DNA): TGTGCCAGCAGCGTAGACCCAGGGGGGAATGAGCAGTTCTTC.

CDR3 region: CASSLGGRVDSEQFF. The CDR3 DNA sequence: TGTGCCAGCAGCTTAGGCGGGAGGGTTGATTCTGAGCAGTTCTTC. The chain employs TRBV7-2 and TRBJ2-1, with 9 positions matching TRBD2. Trimming took 1 base from V and 9 from J; bases not matched to a gene: 7. The germline V gene has CDR1 SGHTA and CDR2 FQGNSA. The CDR3 covers 15 residues.

The chain has TRBV5-1 and TRBJ2-3; D is ambiguous. The CDR3 runs to 15 residues. Per germline, CDR1 SGHRS and CDR2 YFSETQ. V dropped 2 bases and J dropped 3 bases, with 13 bases sitting between them. The DNA for the CDR3 is TGCGCCAGCAGCTTAGGCAGACCAGTGACAGATACGCAGTATTTT. As protein: CASSLGRPVTDTQYF.

A few counts support this clone. This CDR3 is also generated by other DNA sequences in the sample. V is TRBV6-1 and J is TRBJ1-2; TRBD1 might be the D (6 bases). Looked up from germline, CDR1 is MNHNS and CDR2 is SASEGT. The CDR3 consists of 14 residues. V lost 2 bases to trimming and J lost 3 bases, with 10 bases between them. The CDR3 protein is CASSENRADYGYTF. DNA of the CDR3: TGTGCCAGCAGTGAAAACAGGGCGGACTATGGCTACACCTTC.

This chain joins TRBV5-4 and TRBJ2-5; the D gene is possibly TRBD1 (5 bases). V was pared by 4 bases and J by 2 bases, with 15 bases between. The CDR3 covers 15 residues. Germline values: CDR1 SGHNT, CDR2 YYREEE (reference sequence). This CDR3 reads CASSRRTTDQETQYF. CDR3 bases: TGTGCCAGCAGCCGCCGTACGACAGATCAAGAGACCCAGTACTTC.

This clone was found a few times. The chain joins TRBV6-6 to TRBJ2-7; D is undetermined. Trimming cost V 3 bases and J 3 bases, with 18 bases left between them. CDR1 and CDR2 from the germline V gene are MNHNY and SVGAGI (reference sequence). CDR3 length equals 16 residues. CDR3 sequence reads: CASSYGAKVCRYEQYF. In nucleotides, the CDR3 is TGTGCCAGCAGTTATGGAGCAAAGGTCTGCCGCTACGAGCAGTACTTC.

In its sample, this clone was seen a few times. This chain links TRBV5-1 with TRBJ2-1; 13 bases fit TRBD2. CDR3 size: 16 residues. J was trimmed by 8 bases and V by 0 bases; bases with no gene match: 5. In germline, CDR1 is SGHRS, CDR2 YFSETQ. CDR3 in amino acids: CASSLGTSGRADEQFF. CDR3 coding DNA: TGCGCCAGCAGCTTGGGCACTAGCGGGAGGGCCGATGAGCAGTTCTTC.

In this sample, this clone turned up many times. The rearrangement joins TRBV5-6 to TRBJ2-5, with D tentatively TRBD2 (6 bases). Germline lookup yields CDR1 SGHDT and CDR2 YYEEEE. V was pared by 0 bases and J by 3 bases, with 6 bases between. The CDR3 has 13 amino acids. The CDR3 DNA follows: TGTGCCAGCAGCTTGGTAGCGGAAGAGACCCAGTACTTC. It is translated as CASSLVAEETQYF.

This clone was seen a few times. This sequence joins TRBV7-9 and TRBJ1-4; 8 bases map to TRBD1. V lost 1 base and J lost 8; bases outside the gene matches: 6. CDR3 length: 15 amino acids. Germline CDR1 and CDR2: SEHNR and FQNEAQ (reference sequence). The CDR3 DNA reads as TGTGCCAGCAGCTTAGGAGCTGACAGGGGAGAAAAACTGTTTTTT. Translating it yields CASSLGADRGEKLFF.

The J gene is TRBJ1-2, the V gene TRBV2, with 7 bases fitting TRBD1. The CDR3 runs 16 residues. Trimming cost V 6 bases and J 3 bases; bases outside gene matches: 13. The germline gives CDR1 SNHLY, CDR2 FYNNEI. The CDR3 DNA sequence: TGTGCCAGCAGCGAATCCGGGACAGCCCTTTACTATGGCTACACCTTC. Protein sequence: CASSESGTALYYGYTF.

The chain couples TRBV7-2 to TRBJ1-2, with TRBD1 matching over 7 bases. CDR1 SGHTA and CDR2 FQGNSA come from the germline V gene. J gave up 7 bases and V 4 bases, and 3 bases lay outside the gene matches. The CDR3 extends over 12 amino acids. The CDR3 DNA reads TGTGCCAGCAGCTGGCGGGACAGTGGCTACACCTTC. Translation gives CASSWRDSGYTF.

This clone was counted a few times. J is TRBJ2-3 and V is TRBV6-5, with 8 positions matching TRBD2. The CDR3 loop spans 14 amino acids. Germline V gene sequence: CDR1 MNHEY, CDR2 SVGAGI. V lost 0 bases and J lost 6; bases outside the gene matches: 2. As DNA, the CDR3 is TGTGCCAGCAGTTACTCGAGCGGGAGTGATACGCAGTATTTT. Its protein is CASSYSSGSDTQYF.

V gene TRBV14 combines with J gene TRBJ1-1, with unresolved D. Trimming took off 1 base at V and 11 bases at J, with 14 bases between the two ends. CDR1 is SGHDN and CDR2 is FVKESK in the germline V gene. The CDR3 has 13 amino acids. CDR3 protein: CASSQAWWGRAFF. CDR3 nucleotide sequence: TGTGCCAGCAGCCAAGCCTGGTGGGGTCGGGCTTTCTTT.

In its sample, this clone was seen a few times. The rearrangement uses TRBV25-1 and TRBJ2-3; D unresolved. With 6 bases removed from V and 0 bases from J, the gap between germline ends came to 7 bases. CDR1 and CDR2 (germline): MGHDK, SYGVNS. The CDR3 contains 13 residues. In DNA form, the CDR3 reads TGTGCCAGCAGGAGAATAAGCACAGATACGCAGTATTTT. It translates to CASRRISTDTQYF.

This clone was seen only a few times. The gene calls are TRBV19 and TRBJ2-5; D not certain. From germline, CDR1 is LNHDA and CDR2 SQIVND (reference sequence). The CDR3 contains 13 residues. With 4 bases removed from V and 2 bases from J, the gap between germline ends came to 8 bases. The CDR3 coding sequence is TGTGCCAGTAGTAAAGTATTTCAAGAGACCCAGTACTTC. Translation: CASSKVFQETQYF.

The V and J genes are TRBV5-6 and TRBJ2-4; 7 bases align to TRBD1. Trimming cost V 2 bases and J 6 bases; bases outside gene matches: 8. Germline lookup yields CDR1 SGHDT and CDR2 YYEEEE. The CDR3 length is 15 residues. CDR3 coding DNA: TGTGCCAGCAGCTTCCGCTCGGGACAGACAAACATTCAGTACTTC. Translated: CASSFRSGQTNIQYF. Full variable domain (rest looked up from reference TRBV5-6 and TRBJ2-4): DAGVTQSPTHLIKTRGQQVTLRCSPKSGHDTVSWYQQALGQGPQFIFQYYEEEERQRGNFPDRFSGHQFPNYSSELNVNALLLGDSALYLCASSFRSGQTNIQYFGAGTRLSVL.

This clone was counted once. The chain recombines TRBV9 with TRBJ1-1, with D tentatively TRBD1 (6 bases). The V and J ends lost 4 bases and 5 bases respectively, with 15 bases between them. Germline CDR1 reads SGDLS; CDR2 reads YYNGEE. The CDR3 is made up of 14 amino acids. The CDR3, as DNA: TGTGCCAGCAGCATTAACAGGGAAGGGACTGAAGCTTTCTTT. This sequence encodes CASSINREGTEAFF.

V usage is TRBV7-2 and J usage is TRBJ2-1, with TRBD2 matching 8 bases. This CDR3 region has 16 residues. Germline CDR1 SGHTA, CDR2 FQGNSA. J was trimmed by 7 bases and V by 0 bases; bases with no gene match: 8. The CDR3 reads CASSLAQRERGNEQFF. Here the CDR3 DNA reads TGTGCCAGCAGCTTAGCCCAGCGGGAGAGGGGAAATGAGCAGTTCTTC.

This clone showed up many times. The J gene is TRBJ2-3, the V gene TRBV2; TRBD1 or TRBD2 may be the D gene (5 bases each). The germline V gene has CDR1 SNHLY and CDR2 FYNNEI. The CDR3 is 15 amino acids. V gave up 6 bases and J gave up 0 bases, with 13 bases separating them. The CDR3 spells CASRKSGRSTDTQYF. DNA of the CDR3: TGTGCCAGCAGAAAATCGGGACGGAGCACAGATACGCAGTATTTT.

This clone turned up a few times. This chain uses TRBV5-1 with TRBJ2-1, with 7 bases that match TRBD2. V dropped 1 base and J dropped 7; count of bases not matched to a gene: 5. The germline V gene has CDR1 SGHRS and CDR2 YFSETQ. The CDR3 spans 14 residues. CDR3 nucleotides: TGCGCCAGCAGCTTGCCCGCGGGAGAAAATGAGCAGTTCTTC. As protein: CASSLPAGENEQFF.